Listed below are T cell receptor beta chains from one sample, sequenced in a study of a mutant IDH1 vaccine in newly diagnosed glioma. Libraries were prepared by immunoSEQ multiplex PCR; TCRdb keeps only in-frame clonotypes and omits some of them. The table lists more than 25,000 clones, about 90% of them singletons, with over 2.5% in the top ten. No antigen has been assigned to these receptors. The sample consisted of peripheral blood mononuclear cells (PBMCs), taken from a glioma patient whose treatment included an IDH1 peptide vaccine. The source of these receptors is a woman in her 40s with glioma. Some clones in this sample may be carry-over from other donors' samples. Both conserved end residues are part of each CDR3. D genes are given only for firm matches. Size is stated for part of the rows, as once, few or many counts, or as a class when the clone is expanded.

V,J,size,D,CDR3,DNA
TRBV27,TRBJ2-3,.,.,CASSGTGVPTDTQYF,TGTGCCAGCAGTGGAACAGGTGTTCCAACAGATACGCAGTATTTT
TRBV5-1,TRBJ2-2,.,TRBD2,CASSLGSSGSGAGELFF,TGCGCCAGCAGCTTGGGCTCCAGCGGGAGTGGTGCCGGGGAGCTGTTTTTT
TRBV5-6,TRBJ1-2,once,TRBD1,CASSLSAGGAYGYTF,TGTGCCAGCAGCTTGTCGGCAGGGGGTGCCTATGGCTACACCTTC
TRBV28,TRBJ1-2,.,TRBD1,CASSTLTGGDGYTF,TGTGCCAGCAGTACCCTGACAGGGGGGGATGGCTACACCTTC
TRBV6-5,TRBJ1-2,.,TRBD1,CASRFDRDSFYGYTF,TGTGCCAGCAGGTTCGACAGGGATTCGTTCTATGGCTACACCTTC
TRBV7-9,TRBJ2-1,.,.,CASSFVAGQYNEQFF,TGTGCCAGCAGCTTCGTTGCGGGACAGTACAATGAGCAGTTCTTC
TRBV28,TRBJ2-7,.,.,CASSPFYPGQTFYEQYF,TGTGCCAGCAGTCCATTCTATCCGGGACAAACCTTCTACGAGCAGTACTTC
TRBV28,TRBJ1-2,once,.,CASSFPPGTGYGYTF,TGTGCCAGCAGTTTCCCCCCCGGGACGGGTTATGGCTACACCTTC
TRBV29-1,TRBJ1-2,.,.,CSVEDPGTSGYTF,TGCAGCGTTGAAGATCCGGGCACTTCAGGCTACACCTTC
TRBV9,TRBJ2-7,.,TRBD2,CASSVDGRTSYEQYF,TGTGCCAGCAGCGTAGACGGGAGGACAAGCTACGAGCAGTACTTC
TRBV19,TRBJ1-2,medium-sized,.,CASSAAGAGYGYTF,TGTGCCAGTAGTGCTGCAGGGGCTGGCTATGGCTACACCTTC
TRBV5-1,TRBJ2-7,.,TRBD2,CASSWGTSGGFGEQYF,TGCGCCAGCAGCTGGGGGACTAGCGGGGGCTTTGGGGAGCAGTACTTC
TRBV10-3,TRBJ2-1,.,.,CAISSANEQFF,TGTGCCATCAGTAGCGCCAATGAGCAGTTCTTC
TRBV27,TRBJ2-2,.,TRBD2,CASSPMGGANTGELFF,TGTGCCAGCAGTCCCATGGGAGGGGCGAACACCGGGGAGCTGTTTTTT
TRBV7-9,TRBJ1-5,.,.,CASSLGAGSNQPQHF,TGTGCCAGCAGCTTGGGGGCGGGTAGCAATCAGCCCCAGCATTTT
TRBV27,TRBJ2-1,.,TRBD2,CASSWSSGAIELF,TGTGCCAGCAGTTGGTCTAGCGGGGCGATTGAACTCTTC
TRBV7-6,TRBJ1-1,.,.,CASSLWGGNVGTEAFF,TGTGCCAGCAGCTTATGGGGGGGGAACGTTGGCACTGAAGCTTTCTTT
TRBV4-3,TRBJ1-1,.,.,CASSQDVGGGRLNTEAFF,TGCGCCAGCAGCCAAGATGTAGGCGGCGGCAGGCTGAACACTGAAGCTTTCTTT
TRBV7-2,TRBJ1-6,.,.,CASSPREGFRAYNSPLHF,TGTGCCAGCAGCCCCCGTGAGGGTTTTCGGGCCTATAATTCACCCCTCCACTTT
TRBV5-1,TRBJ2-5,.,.,CASSSDPQGTQETQYF,TGCGCCAGCAGCTCGGACCCGCAGGGGACCCAAGAGACCCAGTACTTC
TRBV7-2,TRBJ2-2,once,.,CASSLAGLDTGELFF,TGTGCCAGCAGCTTAGCGGGGTTGGACACCGGGGAGCTGTTTTTT
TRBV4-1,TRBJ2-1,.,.,CASSQPGHRIYNEQFF,TGCGCCAGCAGCCAACCGGGACATCGGATTTACAATGAGCAGTTCTTC
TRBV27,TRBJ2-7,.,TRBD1,CASTGTGSDEQYF,TGTGCCAGCACGGGGACAGGGAGCGACGAGCAGTACTTC
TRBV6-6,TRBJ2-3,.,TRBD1,CASSKPRGQTDTQYF,TGTGCCAGCAGCAAGCCCAGGGGGCAAACAGATACGCAGTATTTT
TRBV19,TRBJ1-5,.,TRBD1,CASSQGASQPQHF,TGTGCCAGTAGTCAGGGGGCGTCTCAGCCCCAGCATTTT
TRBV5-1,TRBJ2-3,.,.,CASSLATWESTDTQYF,TGCGCCAGCAGCTTGGCGACGTGGGAAAGCACAGATACGCAGTATTTT
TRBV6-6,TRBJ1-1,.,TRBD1,CASITTFWTGSTEAFF,TGTGCCAGCATTACGACCTTTTGGACAGGGAGCACTGAAGCTTTCTTT
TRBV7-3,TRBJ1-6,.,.,CASSLIASPNSPLHF,TGTGCCAGCAGCTTAATAGCCTCCCCAAATTCACCCCTCCACTTT
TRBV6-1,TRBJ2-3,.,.,CASRGNTRATDTQYF,TGTGCCAGCAGGGGCAATACGAGGGCCACAGATACGCAGTATTTT
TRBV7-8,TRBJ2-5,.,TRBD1,CASSPPLGQFEETQYF,TGTGCCAGCAGCCCCCCCTTGGGACAGTTTGAAGAGACCCAGTACTTC
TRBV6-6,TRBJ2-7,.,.,CATRGGVAYEQYF,TGTGCCACGCGGGGTGGGGTCGCCTACGAGCAGTACTTC
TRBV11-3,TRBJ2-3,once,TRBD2,CASSRGRGRQWATTDTQYF,TGTGCCAGCAGCAGAGGGAGGGGTCGACAGTGGGCGACCACAGATACGCAGTATTTT
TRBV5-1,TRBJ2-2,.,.,CASSLAGTGELFF,TGCGCCAGCAGCTTGGCCGGCACCGGGGAGCTGTTTTTT
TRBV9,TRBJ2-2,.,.,CASGRAGSNTGELFF,TGTGCCAGCGGGCGGGCGGGATCGAACACCGGGGAGCTGTTTTTT
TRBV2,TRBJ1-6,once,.,CASSTSRGSPLHF,TGTGCCAGCAGTACCTCCCGTGGTTCACCCCTCCACTTT
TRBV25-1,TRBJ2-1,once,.,CASEMSGQGSNEQFF,TGTGCCAGCGAAATGAGTGGGCAGGGGTCCAATGAGCAGTTCTTC
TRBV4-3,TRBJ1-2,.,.,CASSQDWTAAYGYTF,TGCGCCAGCAGCCAAGATTGGACGGCGGCCTATGGCTACACCTTC
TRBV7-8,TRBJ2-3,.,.,CASSSQGFAGSDTQYF,TGTGCCAGCAGCTCACAGGGATTCGCGGGTTCAGATACGCAGTATTTT
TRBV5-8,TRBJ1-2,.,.,CASSLVADGNYGYTF,TGTGCCAGCAGCTTGGTAGCGGACGGCAACTATGGCTACACCTTC
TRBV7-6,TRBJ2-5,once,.,CASSIGQQETQYF,TGTGCCAGCAGCATTGGACAGCAAGAGACCCAGTACTTC
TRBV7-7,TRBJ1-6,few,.,CASSPIGGGPVYNSPLHF,TGTGCTAGCAGCCCCATAGGGGGGGGCCCCGTCTATAATTCACCCCTCCACTTT
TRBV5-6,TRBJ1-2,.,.,CASSLYQGPNYGYTF,TGTGCCAGCAGCTTGTATCAGGGACCTAACTATGGCTACACCTTC
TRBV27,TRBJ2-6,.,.,CASSSGAGANVLTF,TGTGCCAGCAGTTCCGGGGCTGGGGCCAACGTCCTGACTTTC
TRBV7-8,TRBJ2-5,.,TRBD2,CASSPGTTQETQYF,TGTGCCAGCAGCCCGGGGACTACACAAGAGACCCAGTACTTC
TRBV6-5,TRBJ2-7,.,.,CASSYDGGGEQYF,TGTGCCAGCAGTTACGACGGAGGGGGGGAGCAGTACTTC
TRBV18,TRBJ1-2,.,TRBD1,CASSRQGQGPSYGYTF,TGTGCCAGCTCACGCCAGGGACAGGGACCTTCCTATGGCTACACCTTC
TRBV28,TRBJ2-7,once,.,CASSPHYEQYF,TGTGCCAGCAGTCCCCACTACGAGCAGTACTTC
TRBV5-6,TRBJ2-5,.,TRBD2,CASSSLAGTQYF,TGTGCCAGCAGCTCCCTAGCGGGGACCCAGTACTTC
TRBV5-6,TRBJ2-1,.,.,CASGPGSSYNEQFF,TGTGCCAGCGGACCGGGGAGCTCCTACAATGAGCAGTTCTTC
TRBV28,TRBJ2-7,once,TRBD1,CASSQWTGNYEQYF,TGTGCCAGCAGCCAATGGACAGGGAACTACGAGCAGTACTTC
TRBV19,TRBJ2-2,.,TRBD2,CASSSGGGLGSGELFF,TGTGCCAGTAGTTCGGGGGGGGGCCTGGGAAGCGGGGAGCTGTTTTTT
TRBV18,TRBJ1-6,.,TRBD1,CASSPPATGGSAYEPLHF,TGTGCCAGCTCACCACCGGCGACAGGGGGCAGCGCTTACGAGCCCCTCCACTTT
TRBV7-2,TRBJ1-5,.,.,CASSLRGPQHF,TGTGCCAGCAGCTTGAGGGGGCCCCAGCATTTT
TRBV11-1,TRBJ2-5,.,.,CASRGRLGETQYF,TGTGCCAGCAGGGGACGGCTTGGAGAGACCCAGTACTTC